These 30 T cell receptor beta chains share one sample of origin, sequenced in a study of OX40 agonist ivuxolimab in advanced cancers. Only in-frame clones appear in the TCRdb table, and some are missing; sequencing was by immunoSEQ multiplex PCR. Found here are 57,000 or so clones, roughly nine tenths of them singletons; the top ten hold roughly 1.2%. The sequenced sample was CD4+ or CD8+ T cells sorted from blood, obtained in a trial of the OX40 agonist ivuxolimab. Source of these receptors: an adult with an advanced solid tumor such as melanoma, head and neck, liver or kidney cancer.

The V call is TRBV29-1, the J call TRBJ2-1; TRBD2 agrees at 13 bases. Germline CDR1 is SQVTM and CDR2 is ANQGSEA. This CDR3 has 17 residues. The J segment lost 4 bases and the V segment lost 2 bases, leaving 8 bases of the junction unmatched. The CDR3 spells CSVELGLAGARYNEQFF. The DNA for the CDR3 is TGCAGCGTTGAACTTGGACTAGCGGGGGCTCGATACAATGAGCAGTTCTTC.

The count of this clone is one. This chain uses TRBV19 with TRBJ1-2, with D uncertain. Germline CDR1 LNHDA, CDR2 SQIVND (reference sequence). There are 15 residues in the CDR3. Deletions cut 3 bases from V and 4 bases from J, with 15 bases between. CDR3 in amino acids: CASSIPNWIPYGYTF. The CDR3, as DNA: TGTGCCAGTAGTATCCCCAATTGGATTCCCTATGGCTACACCTTC.

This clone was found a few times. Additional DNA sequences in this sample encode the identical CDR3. The CDR3 protein is CASSIVSSYGYTF. The CDR3 DNA reads TGTGCCAGTAGTATAGTAAGCAGCTATGGCTACACCTTC. This rearrangement joins TRBV19 to TRBJ1-2; D is undetermined. Germline V gives CDR1 LNHDA, CDR2 SQIVND (reference sequence). The CDR3 is made up of 13 amino acids. The ends were cut back, 1 base at V and 4 bases at J, with 7 bases in the middle. The full variable domain, rest sourced from reference TRBV19 and TRBJ1-2, is DGGITQSPKYLFRKEGQNVTLSCEQNLNHDAMYWYRQDPGQGLRLIYYSQIVNDFQKGDIAEGYSVSREKKESFPLTVTSAQKNPTAFYLCASSIVSSYGYTFGSGTRLTVV.

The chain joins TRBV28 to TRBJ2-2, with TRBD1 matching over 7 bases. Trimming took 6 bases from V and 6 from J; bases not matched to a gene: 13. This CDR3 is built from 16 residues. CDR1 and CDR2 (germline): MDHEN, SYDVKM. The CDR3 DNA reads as TGTGCCAGCAGCCTAGCCGGGACAGCTCGGGCCGGGGAGCTGTTTTTT. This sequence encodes CASSLAGTARAGELFF.

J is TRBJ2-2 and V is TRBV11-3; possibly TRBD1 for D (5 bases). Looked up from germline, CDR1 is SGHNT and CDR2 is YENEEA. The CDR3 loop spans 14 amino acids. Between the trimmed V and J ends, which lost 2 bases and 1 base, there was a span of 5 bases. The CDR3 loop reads CASSLRGNTGELFF. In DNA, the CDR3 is TGTGCCAGCAGCTTAAGGGGGAACACCGGGGAGCTGTTTTTT.

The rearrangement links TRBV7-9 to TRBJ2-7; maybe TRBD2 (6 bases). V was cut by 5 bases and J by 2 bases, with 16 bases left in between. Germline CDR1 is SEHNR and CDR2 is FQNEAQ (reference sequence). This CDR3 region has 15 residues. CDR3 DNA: TGTGCCAGCAGCGATGGCGGACTATACCCCTACGAGCAGTACTTC. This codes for CASSDGGLYPYEQYF.

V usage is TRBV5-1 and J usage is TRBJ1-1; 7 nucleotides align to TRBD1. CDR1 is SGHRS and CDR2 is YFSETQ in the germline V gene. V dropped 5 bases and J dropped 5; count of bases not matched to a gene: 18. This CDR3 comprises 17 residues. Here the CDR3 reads CASSQGPVGTERTEAFF. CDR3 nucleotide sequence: TGCGCCAGCAGTCAAGGCCCCGTAGGGACAGAAAGGACTGAAGCTTTCTTT.

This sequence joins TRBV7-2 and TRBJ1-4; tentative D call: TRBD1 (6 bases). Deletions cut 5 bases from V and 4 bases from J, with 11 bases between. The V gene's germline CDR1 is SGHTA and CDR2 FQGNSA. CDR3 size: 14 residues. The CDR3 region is CASSRGQYNEKLFF. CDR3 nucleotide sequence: TGTGCCAGCAGCCGCGGACAGTATAATGAAAAACTGTTTTTT.

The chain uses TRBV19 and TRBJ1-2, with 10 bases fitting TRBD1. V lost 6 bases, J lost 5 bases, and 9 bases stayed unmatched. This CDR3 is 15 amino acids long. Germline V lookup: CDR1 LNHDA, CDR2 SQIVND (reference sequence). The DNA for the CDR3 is TGTGCCAGTAGACCTCCGGGACAGGGGAAGTATGGCTACACCTTC. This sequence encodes CASRPPGQGKYGYTF.

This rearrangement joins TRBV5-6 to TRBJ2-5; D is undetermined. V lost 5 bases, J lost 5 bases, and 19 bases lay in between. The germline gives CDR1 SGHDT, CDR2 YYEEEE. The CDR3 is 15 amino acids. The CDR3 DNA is TGTGCCAGCAGATACTCCCCGAGCCTAAGGGAGACCCAGTACTTC. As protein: CASRYSPSLRETQYF. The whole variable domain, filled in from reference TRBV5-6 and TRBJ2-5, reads DAGVTQSPTHLIKTRGQQVTLRCSPKSGHDTVSWYQQALGQGPQFIFQYYEEEERQRGNFPDRFSGHQFPNYSSELNVNALLLGDSALYLCASRYSPSLRETQYFGPGTRLLVL.

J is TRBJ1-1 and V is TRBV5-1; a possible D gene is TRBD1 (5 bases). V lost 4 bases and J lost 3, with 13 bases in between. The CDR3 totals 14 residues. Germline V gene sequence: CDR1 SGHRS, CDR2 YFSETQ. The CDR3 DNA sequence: TGCGCCAGCAGCGTGGAGGGGCGGTACACTGAAGCTTTCTTT. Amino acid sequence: CASSVEGRYTEAFF. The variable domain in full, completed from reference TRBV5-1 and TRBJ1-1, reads KAGVTQTPRYLIKTRGQQVTLSCSPISGHRSVSWYQQTPGQGLQFLFEYFSETQRNKGNFPGRFSGRQFSNSRSEMNVSTLELGDSALYLCASSVEGRYTEAFFGQGTRLTVV.

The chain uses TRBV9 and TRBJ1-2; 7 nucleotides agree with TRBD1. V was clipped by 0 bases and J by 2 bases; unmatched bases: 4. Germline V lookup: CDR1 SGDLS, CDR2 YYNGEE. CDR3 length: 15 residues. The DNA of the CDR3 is TGTGCCAGCAGCGTAGCGGGGACAGTAAACTATGGCTACACCTTC. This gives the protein CASSVAGTVNYGYTF.

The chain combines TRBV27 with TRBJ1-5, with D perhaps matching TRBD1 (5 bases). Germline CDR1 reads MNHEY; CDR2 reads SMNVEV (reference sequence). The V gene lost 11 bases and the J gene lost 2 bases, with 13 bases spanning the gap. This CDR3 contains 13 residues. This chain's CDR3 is CASKDSGNQPQHF. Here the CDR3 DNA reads TGTGCCTCAAAAGACAGTGGCAATCAGCCCCAGCATTTT.

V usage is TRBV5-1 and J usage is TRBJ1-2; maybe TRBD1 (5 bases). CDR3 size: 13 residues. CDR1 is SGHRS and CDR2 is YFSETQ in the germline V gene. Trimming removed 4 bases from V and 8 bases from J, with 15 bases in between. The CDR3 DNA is TGCGCCAGCAGCCCGAGGAAGGGGCTCGGCTACACCTTC. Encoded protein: CASSPRKGLGYTF.

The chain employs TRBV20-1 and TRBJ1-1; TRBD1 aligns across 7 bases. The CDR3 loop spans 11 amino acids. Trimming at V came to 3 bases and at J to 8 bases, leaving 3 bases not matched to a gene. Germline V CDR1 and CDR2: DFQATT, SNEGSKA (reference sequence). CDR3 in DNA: TGCAGTGCTAGGTACAGGGGAGAAGCTTTCTTT. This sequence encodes CSARYRGEAFF.

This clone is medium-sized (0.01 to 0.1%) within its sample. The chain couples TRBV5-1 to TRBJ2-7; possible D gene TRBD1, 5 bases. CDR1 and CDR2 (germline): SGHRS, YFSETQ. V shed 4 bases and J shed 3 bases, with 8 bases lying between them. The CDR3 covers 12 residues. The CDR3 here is CASSIDSYEQYF. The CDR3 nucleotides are TGCGCCAGCAGCATAGACAGCTACGAGCAGTACTTC.

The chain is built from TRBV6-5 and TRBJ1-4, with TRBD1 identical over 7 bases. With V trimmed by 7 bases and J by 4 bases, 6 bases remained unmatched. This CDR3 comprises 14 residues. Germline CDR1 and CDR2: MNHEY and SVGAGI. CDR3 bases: TGTGCCAGCACCAAGGGACAGTTTAATGAAAAACTGTTTTTT. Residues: CASTKGQFNEKLFF.

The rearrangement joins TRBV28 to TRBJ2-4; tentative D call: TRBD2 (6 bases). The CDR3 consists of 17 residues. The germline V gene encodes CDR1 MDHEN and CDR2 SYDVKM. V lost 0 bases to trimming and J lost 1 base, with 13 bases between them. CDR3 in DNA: TGTGCCAGCAGTTTATGGTCCGCGGGGTGGGCCAAAAACATTCAGTACTTC. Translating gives CASSLWSAGWAKNIQYF. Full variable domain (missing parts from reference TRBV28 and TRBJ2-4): DVKVTQSSRYLVKRTGEKVFLECVQDMDHENMFWYRQDPGLGLRLIYFSYDVKMKEKGDIPEGYSVSREKKERFSLILESASTNQTSMYLCASSLWSAGWAKNIQYFGAGTRLSVL.

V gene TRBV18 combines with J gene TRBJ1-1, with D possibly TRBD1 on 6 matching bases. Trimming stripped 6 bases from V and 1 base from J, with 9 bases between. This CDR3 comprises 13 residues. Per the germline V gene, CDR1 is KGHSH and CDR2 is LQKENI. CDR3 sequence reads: CASSHRENTEAFF. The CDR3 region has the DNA TGTGCCAGCTCCCACAGGGAGAACACTGAAGCTTTCTTT.

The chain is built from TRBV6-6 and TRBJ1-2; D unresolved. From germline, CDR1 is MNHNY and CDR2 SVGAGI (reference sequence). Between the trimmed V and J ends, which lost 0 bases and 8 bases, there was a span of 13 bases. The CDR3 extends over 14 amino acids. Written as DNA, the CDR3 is TGTGCCAGCAGTTACTCGCCGGGCACGAACGGCTACACCTTC. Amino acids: CASSYSPGTNGYTF.

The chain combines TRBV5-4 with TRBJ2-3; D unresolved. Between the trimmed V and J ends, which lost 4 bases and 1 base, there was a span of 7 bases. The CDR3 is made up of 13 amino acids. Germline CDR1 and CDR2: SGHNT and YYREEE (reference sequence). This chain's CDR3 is CASSLGRTDTQYF. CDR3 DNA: TGTGCCAGCAGCCTCGGGCGCACAGATACGCAGTATTTT. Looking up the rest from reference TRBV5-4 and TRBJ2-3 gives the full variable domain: ETGVTQSPTHLIKTRGQQVTLRCSSQSGHNTVSWYQQALGQGPQFIFQYYREEENGRGNFPPRFSGLQFPNYSSELNVNALELDDSALYLCASSLGRTDTQYFGPGTRLTVL.

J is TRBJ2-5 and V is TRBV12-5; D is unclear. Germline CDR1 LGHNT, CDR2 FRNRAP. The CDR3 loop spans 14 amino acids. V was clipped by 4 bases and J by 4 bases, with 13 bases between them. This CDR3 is CASGSDVAGETQYF. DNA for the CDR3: TGTGCTAGTGGTTCGGATGTTGCTGGAGAGACCCAGTACTTC.

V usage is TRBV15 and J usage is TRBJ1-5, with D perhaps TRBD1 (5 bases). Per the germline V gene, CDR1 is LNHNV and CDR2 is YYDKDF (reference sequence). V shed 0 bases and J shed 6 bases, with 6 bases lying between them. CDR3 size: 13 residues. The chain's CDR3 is CATSRDQGQPQHF. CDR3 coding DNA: TGTGCCACCAGCAGAGATCAGGGTCAGCCCCAGCATTTT.

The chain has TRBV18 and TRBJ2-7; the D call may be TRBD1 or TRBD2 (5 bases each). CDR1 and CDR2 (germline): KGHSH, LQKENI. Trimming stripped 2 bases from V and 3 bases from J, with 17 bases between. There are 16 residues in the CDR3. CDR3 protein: CASSPMGDRANYEQYF. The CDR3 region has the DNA TGTGCCAGCTCACCAATGGGGGATCGGGCAAACTACGAGCAGTACTTC.

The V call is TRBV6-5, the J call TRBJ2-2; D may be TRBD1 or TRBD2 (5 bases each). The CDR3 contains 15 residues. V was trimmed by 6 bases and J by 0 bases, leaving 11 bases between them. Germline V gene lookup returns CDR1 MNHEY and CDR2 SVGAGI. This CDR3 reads CASSRGPTNTGELFF. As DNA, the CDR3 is TGTGCCAGCAGCCGGGGACCTACGAACACCGGGGAGCTGTTTTTT.

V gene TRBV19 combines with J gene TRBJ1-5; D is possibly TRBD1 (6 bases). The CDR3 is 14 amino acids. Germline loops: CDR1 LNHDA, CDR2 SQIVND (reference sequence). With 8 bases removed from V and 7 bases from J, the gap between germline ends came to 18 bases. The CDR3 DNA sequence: TGTGCCAGTCAATCTACAGGGCGACGACAGCCCCAGCATTTT. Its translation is CASQSTGRRQPQHF.

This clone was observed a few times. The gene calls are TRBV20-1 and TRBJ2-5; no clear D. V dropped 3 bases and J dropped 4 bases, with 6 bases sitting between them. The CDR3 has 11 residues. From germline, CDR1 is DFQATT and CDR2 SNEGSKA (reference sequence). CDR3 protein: CSASLLETQYF. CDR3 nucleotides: TGCAGTGCTAGCTTATTAGAGACCCAGTACTTC.

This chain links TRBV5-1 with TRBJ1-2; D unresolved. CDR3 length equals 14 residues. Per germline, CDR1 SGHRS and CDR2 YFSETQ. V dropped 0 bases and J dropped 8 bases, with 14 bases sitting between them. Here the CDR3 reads CASSLGPWEDGYTF. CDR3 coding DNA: TGCGCCAGCAGCTTGGGACCGTGGGAGGACGGCTACACCTTC.

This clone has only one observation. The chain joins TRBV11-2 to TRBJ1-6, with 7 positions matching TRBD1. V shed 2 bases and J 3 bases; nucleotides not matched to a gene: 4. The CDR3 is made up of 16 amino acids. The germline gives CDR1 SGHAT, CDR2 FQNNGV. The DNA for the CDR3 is TGTGCCAGCAGCTTATTGGACAGGTTCTATAATTCACCCCTCCACTTT. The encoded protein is CASSLLDRFYNSPLHF.

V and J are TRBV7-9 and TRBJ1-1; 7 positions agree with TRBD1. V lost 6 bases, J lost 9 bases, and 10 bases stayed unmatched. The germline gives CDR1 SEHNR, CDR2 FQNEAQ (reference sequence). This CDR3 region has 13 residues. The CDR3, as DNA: TGTGCCAGCAGTCCGAGACAGGGAAATCAAGCTTTCTTT. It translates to CASSPRQGNQAFF.